The source of this T cell receptor beta chain is a study of monozygotic twins with inflammatory bowel disease. The CDR3 consists of 16 residues. In germline, CDR1 is SGHTS, CDR2 YDEGEE. Researchers put TCRalpha and TCRbeta cDNA through two nested PCRs lasting 16 and 9 cycles. Reprocessing the 5' RACE reads, TCRdb reports a single entry for every CDR3 protein and omits DNA. Its table records some 150,000 distinct CDR3 sequences. V is TRBV5-8 and J is TRBJ2-3; TCRdb returns TRBD1, unconfirmable since there is no DNA. This TCR came from a human donor with ulcerative colitis or Crohn's disease, or a healthy co-twin of an affected twin (not recorded which). Sequencing input: blood. The CDR3 sequence is CASSSTGGGSTDTQYF.